The 5 T cell receptor beta chains below come from one sample, sequenced in a study of cytomegalovirus exposure and HLA in healthy donors. The PCR used 60 Vbeta and 13 Jbeta primers. Sequenced by immunoSEQ multiplex PCR; TCRdb stores in-frame clones only, minus some. The data contain roughly 200,000 clones, roughly four fifths of them singletons. Sequenced material: PBMCs. Every receptor here comes from a man aged 35-49 years in good health and CMV-seropositive.

This clone was counted a single time. This chain joins TRBV5-4 and TRBJ2-1, with 7 bases fitting TRBD1. Germline V lookup: CDR1 SGHNT, CDR2 YYREEE (reference sequence). V dropped 9 bases and J dropped 4; count of bases not matched to a gene: 13. The CDR3 runs 15 residues. CDR3 sequence (DNA): TGTGCCACCTGGACTGCCGGGACAGCATACAATGAGCAGTTCTTC. This gives the protein CATWTAGTAYNEQFF.

This clone has a handful of counts. The chain is built from TRBV6-5 and TRBJ2-4; possibly TRBD1 for D (5 bases). The CDR3 extends over 15 amino acids. Trimming removed 0 bases from V and 6 bases from J, with 12 bases in between. Germline V gene lookup returns CDR1 MNHEY and CDR2 SVGAGI. DNA of the CDR3: TGTGCCAGCAGTTACTCGGTCCAGGGAAGAAACATTCAGTACTTC. Translating it yields CASSYSVQGRNIQYF.

This chain links TRBV5-1 with TRBJ1-5; the match to TRBD1 covers 7 bases. The CDR3 extends over 15 amino acids. Germline V lookup: CDR1 SGHRS, CDR2 YFSETQ. The V gene end was trimmed by 4 bases and the J gene end by 4 bases; junction bases not matched to a gene: 8. The CDR3 loop reads CASSPGGDRNQPQHF. CDR3 nucleotides: TGCGCCAGCAGCCCGGGTGGGGACAGAAATCAGCCCCAGCATTTT.

This clone appeared once. The chain recombines TRBV11-2 with TRBJ2-1; 12 bases match TRBD2. CDR1 is SGHAT, CDR2 FQNNGV, per germline. The CDR3 is made up of 18 amino acids. V lost 0 bases and J lost 2; bases outside the gene matches: 5. Here the CDR3 reads CASSLEGLAGGPYNEQFF. CDR3 sequence (DNA): TGTGCCAGCAGCTTAGAGGGGCTAGCGGGAGGGCCCTACAATGAGCAGTTCTTC.

The chain combines TRBV7-2 with TRBJ2-3; unclear D gene. The CDR3 is made up of 12 amino acids. Germline V gene lookup returns CDR1 SGHTA and CDR2 FQGNSA. V was shortened by 4 bases and J by 5 bases, with 7 bases between the two germline ends. The CDR3 spells CASSSRGDTQYF. CDR3 DNA sequence: TGTGCCAGCAGCTCCCGAGGAGATACGCAGTATTTT.